The 17 T cell receptor beta chains below come from one sample, sequenced in a study of control samples from healthy donors and cancer patients. The assay was immunoSEQ multiplex PCR, and TCRdb's table has in-frame clones only and misses some. The table has roughly 120,000 clones, around 96% seen once. What was sequenced was blood. The receptor set was obtained from a man younger than 40 in good health.

This chain joins TRBV4-1 and TRBJ2-5; D unclear. Trimming left V 1 base short and J 7 bases short, with 4 bases between. CDR1 and CDR2 from the germline V gene are MGHRA and YSYEKL. The CDR3 has 11 residues. The CDR3 sequence: CASSQGGTQYF. For the CDR3, the DNA is TGCGCCAGCAGCCAAGGAGGGACCCAGTACTTC.

V usage is TRBV30 and J usage is TRBJ1-3; a possible D gene is TRBD1 (6 bases). Trimming pared 2 bases from V and 8 bases from J, leaving 10 bases between. Germline V gene data show CDR1 as GTSNPN and CDR2 as SVGIG (reference sequence). The CDR3 has 12 amino acids. The CDR3 region has the DNA TGTGCCTGGAGTCCACAGGGTGACACCATATATTTT. Amino acid sequence: CAWSPQGDTIYF.

V is TRBV2 and J is TRBJ1-4, with TRBD1 matching over 7 bases. In germline, CDR1 is SNHLY, CDR2 FYNNEI. The CDR3 contains 14 residues. The V segment lost 6 bases and the J segment 7 bases; nucleotides outside the gene matches: 8. The CDR3 reads CASSVGGAAEKLFF. The CDR3 DNA is TGTGCCAGCAGCGTAGGGGGCGCAGCTGAAAAACTGTTTTTT. The variable domain in full, with the rest retrieved from reference TRBV2 and TRBJ1-4, is EPEVTQTPSHQVTQMGQEVILRCVPISNHLYFYWYRQILGQKVEFLVSFYNNEISEKSEIFDDQFSVERPDGSNFTLKIRSTKLEDSAMYFCASSVGGAAEKLFFGSGTQLSVL.

V gene TRBV6-5 combines with J gene TRBJ1-1; D unresolved. With 6 bases removed from V and 1 base from J, the gap between germline ends came to 6 bases. The CDR3 is 12 residues long. Germline CDR1 is MNHEY and CDR2 is SVGAGI. CDR3 in DNA: TGTGCCAGCAGAGGGCGGAACACTGAAGCTTTCTTT. Its translation: CASRGRNTEAFF.

The V call is TRBV24-1, the J call TRBJ1-2; no firm D call. Germline assignment: CDR1 KGHDR and CDR2 SFDVKD. The V and J ends lost 4 bases and 2 bases respectively, with 10 bases between them. The CDR3 contains 14 residues. CDR3 loop: CATSDPPRNYGYTF. CDR3 bases: TGTGCCACCAGTGACCCCCCGAGGAACTATGGCTACACCTTC.

J is TRBJ2-7 and V is TRBV10-3; 7 bases line up with TRBD2. V lost 4 bases to trimming and J lost 0 bases; unmatched junction nucleotides: 6. The CDR3 covers 15 residues. Looked up from germline, CDR1 is ENHRY and CDR2 is SYGVKD. This chain's CDR3 is CAISATAGDSYEQYF. The DNA for the CDR3 is TGTGCCATCAGTGCTACCGCGGGGGACTCCTACGAGCAGTACTTC.

V and J are TRBV7-9 and TRBJ1-2; D remains unclear. The V gene's germline CDR1 is SEHNR and CDR2 FQNEAQ (reference sequence). V dropped 2 bases and J dropped 4 bases, with 14 bases sitting between them. The CDR3 contains 15 residues. CDR3 DNA sequence: TGTGCCAGCAGCTTAACGGGGAGTCCCTCCTATGGCTACACCTTC. This translates into CASSLTGSPSYGYTF.

The chain couples TRBV7-9 to TRBJ1-5, with D hard to call. V dropped 1 base and J dropped 1 base, with 2 bases sitting between them. The CDR3 covers 13 residues. Germline lookup yields CDR1 SEHNR and CDR2 FQNEAQ (reference sequence). The CDR3 DNA reads as TGTGCCAGCAGCTTAGAGAGCAATCAGCCCCAGCATTTT. Translation gives CASSLESNQPQHF.

The chain couples TRBV4-2 to TRBJ2-7, with 8 bases aligning to TRBD2. The V gene's germline CDR1 is LGHNA and CDR2 YNFKEQ. This CDR3 is built from 16 residues. Trimming removed 3 bases from V and 2 bases from J; junction bases left unmatched: 9. CDR3 in DNA: TGTGCCAGCAGCCAGGAAACAATAGCGGGGACCTACGAGCAGTACTTC. Residues: CASSQETIAGTYEQYF.

V is TRBV19 and J is TRBJ2-2; no definite D call. This CDR3 spans 14 amino acids. From germline, CDR1 is LNHDA and CDR2 SQIVND (reference sequence). V was shortened by 3 bases and J by 1 base, with 6 bases between the two germline ends. The CDR3 reads CASSIGMNTGELFF. For the CDR3, the DNA is TGTGCCAGTAGTATCGGAATGAACACCGGGGAGCTGTTTTTT.

The chain uses TRBV9 and TRBJ1-5; a possible D gene is TRBD1 (5 bases). There are 15 residues in the CDR3. Per germline, CDR1 SGDLS and CDR2 YYNGEE. Between the trimmed V and J ends, which lost 0 bases and 0 bases, there was a span of 7 bases. CDR3 DNA: TGTGCCAGCAGCGTAGGGGGGATTAGCAATCAGCCCCAGCATTTT. Translated, it gives CASSVGGISNQPQHF.

The rearrangement joins TRBV7-2 to TRBJ2-7, with 8 positions matching TRBD1. Germline CDR1 SGHTA, CDR2 FQGNSA. V shed 1 base and J 4 bases; nucleotides not matched to a gene: 6. The CDR3 runs to 15 residues. CDR3 sequence: CASSLDGTGAYEQYF. DNA of the CDR3: TGTGCCAGCAGCTTAGACGGGACAGGCGCATACGAGCAGTACTTC.

The chain employs TRBV28 and TRBJ2-7; TRBD1 aligns across 8 bases. The CDR3 extends over 15 amino acids. The V and J ends lost 8 bases and 6 bases, in that order; junction bases with no gene match: 15. Germline values: CDR1 MDHEN, CDR2 SYDVKM. The CDR3 DNA follows: TGTGCCAGCCAAGGTGGACAACAGGGGGAAGGCGAGCAGTACTTC. Translating gives CASQGGQQGEGEQYF.

This chain uses TRBV6-6 with TRBJ2-7; D is perhaps TRBD2 (5 bases). Germline values: CDR1 MNHNY, CDR2 SVGAGI (reference sequence). The CDR3 totals 14 residues. Trimming stripped 2 bases from V and 6 bases from J, with 14 bases between. DNA for the CDR3: TGTGCCAGCAGTTACGACGTTAGAGGGTCCGAGCAGTACTTC. Protein sequence: CASSYDVRGSEQYF.

V gene TRBV7-2 combines with J gene TRBJ1-5; 8 bases line up with TRBD1. The trim removed 0 bases at V and 7 bases at J, leaving 5 bases unmatched. The CDR3 has 15 amino acids. Germline V lookup: CDR1 SGHTA, CDR2 FQGNSA. CDR3 sequence reads: CASSLASDRVQPQHF. CDR3 nucleotides: TGTGCCAGCAGCTTAGCTTCGGACAGGGTACAGCCCCAGCATTTT.

The chain carries TRBV18 and TRBJ1-5, with 9 positions matching TRBD1. Germline V gives CDR1 KGHSH, CDR2 LQKENI. The CDR3 consists of 15 residues. Losses at the gene ends were 4 bases for V and 7 bases for J; bases not matched to a gene: 8. CDR3 protein: CASSRLDRGEQPQHF. The CDR3 region has the DNA TGTGCCAGCTCACGCCTCGACAGGGGGGAACAGCCCCAGCATTTT.

The chain carries TRBV6-2 or TRBV6-3 and TRBJ2-5; 9 bases map to TRBD1. The ends lost 5 bases at V and 4 bases at J; junction bases unmatched: 5. Germline CDR1 MNHEY, CDR2 SVGEGT. This CDR3 contains 14 residues. The CDR3 region is CASSPTGGGETQYF. CDR3 DNA sequence: TGTGCCAGCAGTCCCACAGGGGGCGGAGAGACCCAGTACTTC.